The 10 T cell receptor beta chains listed next were all sequenced from one sample in a study of shared clonotypes between healthy human individuals. TCRdb keeps only in-frame clones here, not all; method: immunoSEQ multiplex PCR. The sample has over a million clones, approximately 97% seen once. Sequencing was performed on naive CD4+ T cells sorted from blood. Regarding subset: CD45RA+ positively selected. Every receptor here comes from a man aged 25 to 40 in good health.

The genes are TRBV28 and TRBJ2-1; 11 nucleotides agree with TRBD2. The CDR3 has 17 amino acids. J was trimmed by 10 bases and V by 4 bases; bases with no gene match: 15. CDR1 is MDHEN and CDR2 is SYDVKM in the germline V gene. In nucleotides, the CDR3 is TGTGCCAGCAGTTACACTAGCGGGAGTTCTTGGTCCATCGAGCAGTTCTTC. This encodes CASSYTSGSSWSIEQFF.

The V and J genes are TRBV6-1 and TRBJ1-4; D gene ambiguous. The V end lost 3 bases, the J end lost 3 bases, and 11 bases lay between the germline ends. The V gene's germline CDR1 is MNHNS and CDR2 SASEGT. The length of the CDR3 is 15 residues. CDR3 nucleotides: TGTGCCAGCAGTGAGTACCGGGCTCCTAATGAAAAACTGTTTTTT. Residues: CASSEYRAPNEKLFF.

This clone has a single count. The CDR3 DNA follows: TGTGCCAGTAGTGGGGGGCGGAATTCTGGGGCCAACGTCCTGACTTTC. It specifies CASSGGRNSGANVLTF. The chain employs TRBV19 and TRBJ2-6; D may correspond to TRBD1 or TRBD2 (6 bases each). The CDR3 is made up of 16 amino acids. Trimming left V 5 bases short and J 1 base short, with 12 bases between. Germline lookup yields CDR1 LNHDA and CDR2 SQIVND (reference sequence).

The J gene is TRBJ2-7, the V gene TRBV29-1, with TRBD2 as a possible D gene (6 bases). V lost 7 bases and J 7 bases, leaving 20 bases between the germline ends. This CDR3 has 13 amino acids. CDR1 is SQVTM and CDR2 is ANQGSEA in the germline V gene. This CDR3 reads CSAAGTRAGEQYF. The CDR3 DNA is TGCAGCGCCGCCGGGACTCGAGCCGGGGAGCAGTACTTC.

Comments on this clone: The same CDR3 is also encoded by other DNA sequences in this sample. This rearrangement joins TRBV5-4 to TRBJ1-2; no clear D gene. Germline V gene lookup returns CDR1 SGHNT and CDR2 YYREEE (reference sequence). This CDR3 comprises 15 residues. The V end was cut by 4 bases, the J end by 8 bases, with 21 bases between. The CDR3 DNA sequence: TGTGCCAGCAGCCCCCCACCGGGCCGGCGGCCCGGCTACACCTTC. It codes for CASSPPPGRRPGYTF.

A note on this clone: The sample carries other DNA sequences with the same CDR3. This chain uses TRBV5-1 with TRBJ2-5, with unresolved D. The CDR3 runs to 12 residues. The ends were cut back, 0 bases at V and 4 bases at J, with 4 bases in the middle. Germline assignment: CDR1 SGHRS and CDR2 YFSETQ. The CDR3 region has the DNA TGCGCCAGCAGCTTGGAAGCAGAGACCCAGTACTTC. It translates to CASSLEAETQYF.

As DNA, the CDR3 is TGTGCCAGCTCACCCGAAGAGTACGAGCAGTACTTC. Protein product: CASSPEEYEQYF. V and J are TRBV18 and TRBJ2-7; D gene unclear. V gave up 3 bases and J gave up 4 bases, with 7 bases separating them. The germline V gene has CDR1 KGHSH and CDR2 LQKENI. This CDR3 is 12 amino acids long.

The chain carries TRBV7-2 and TRBJ2-7; D may match TRBD1 or TRBD2 (6 bases each). V gave up 0 bases and J gave up 4 bases, with 13 bases separating them. The germline V gene encodes CDR1 SGHTA and CDR2 FQGNSA. The CDR3 spans 15 residues. Here the CDR3 DNA reads TGTGCCAGCAGCTTAGCCCAGGGGAGGCCATACGAGCAGTACTTC. Its protein is CASSLAQGRPYEQYF.

The chain joins TRBV6-5 to TRBJ2-5; TRBD1 aligns across 8 bases. The CDR3 is 14 residues long. V gave up 2 bases and J gave up 5 bases; unmatched junction bases: 4. CDR1 is MNHEY and CDR2 is SVGAGI in the germline V gene. The CDR3 region is CASSYATGGETQYF. The CDR3 bases are TGTGCCAGCAGTTACGCTACAGGGGGGGAGACCCAGTACTTC.

Note on this clone: Additional DNA sequences in this sample encode the identical CDR3. The V and J genes are TRBV11-2 and TRBJ2-5; the D is unclear. CDR3 length equals 11 residues. Trimming took off 5 bases at V and 5 bases at J, with 6 bases between the two ends. Germline loops: CDR1 SGHAT, CDR2 FQNNGV. The CDR3 nucleotides are TGTGCCAGCAGCCTGGTGGAGACCCAGTACTTC. Amino acid sequence: CASSLVETQYF.